This is a list of T cell receptor beta chains from one sample in a study of blood T cell repertoires in COVID-19. Clones were sequenced by immunoSEQ multiplex PCR, and TCRdb holds only the in-frame ones, with some missing. The sample carries 85,000 to 120,000 clones, roughly nine tenths recorded once. The sequencing sample was made of peripheral blood. These receptors were collected from a man aged 50-60 years with active COVID-19. Both conserved end residues are trimmed from each CDR3.

J gene,V gene,CDR3 protein
TRBJ1-2,TRBV6-1,ASSDTARTGA
TRBJ2-3,TRBV2,ASSPSLAATQY
TRBJ2-3,TRBV7-9,ASSLATGAPTDTQY
TRBJ2-7,TRBV6-5,ASSYSRPTGSYEQY
TRBJ2-1,TRBV6-4,ASSVLLSSGEQF
TRBJ2-1,TRBV19,ASSKIAGGPYNEQF
TRBJ2-3,TRBV30,AWSSYTDTQY
TRBJ2-3,TRBV4-3,ASSQEGSWATDTQY
TRBJ1-4,TRBV18,ASSRTQGNEKLF
TRBJ2-2,TRBV24-1,ATSAGQYTGELF
TRBJ1-2,TRBV6-1,ASSESGGFYGYT
TRBJ1-1,TRBV7-9,ASRFPPGQGNWDTEAF
TRBJ1-1,TRBV5-5,ASSLGRDRGNTEAF
TRBJ2-5,TRBV3-1/TRBV3-2,ASSLDRGIRGETQY
TRBJ2-1,TRBV19,ASSIRLAGDNNEQF
TRBJ1-3,TRBV4-1,ASSQLGLSGNTIY
TRBJ2-2,TRBV7-2,ASSSRRFTGELF
TRBJ1-4,TRBV4-3,ASSHGQSGRQLF
TRBJ1-4,TRBV25-1,ASSEGGRGKLF
TRBJ2-7,TRBV4-1,ASSQPQGQQY
TRBJ2-3,TRBV5-5,ASSLATSTDTQY
TRBJ2-1,TRBV2,ASEGGRYNEQF
TRBJ2-7,TRBV11-2,ASSLDLVATATYEQY
TRBJ2-1,TRBV5-6,ASSLAGGDYNEQF
TRBJ1-2,TRBV14,ASSQGRYYVGYT
TRBJ1-1,TRBV7-9,ASSLTPNTEAF
TRBJ2-5,TRBV12-3/TRBV12-4,ASSRGEAQY
TRBJ1-1,TRBV7-8,ASSLVWTGGLPEAF
TRBJ1-1,TRBV6-5,ASSYSEGRAF
TRBJ1-1,TRBV5-6,ASSPRTGGNTEAF
TRBJ2-5,TRBV10-3,ATLGLAGTQETQY
TRBJ2-1,TRBV5-3,ASSPGKYNEQF